Listed below are T cell receptor beta chains from one sample, sequenced in a study of blood T cell repertoires in COVID-19. Using immunoSEQ multiplex PCR, the repertoire was profiled, and TCRdb retains in-frame clones only, with some absent. Among roughly 160,000 clones listed, approximately 85% were seen once. The sequenced sample was peripheral blood. The receptor source for this set is a woman older than 75 with COVID-19, enrolled during active disease. Each CDR3 is given with its conserved first and last residue. The D gene is left open where the match is weak. Clone sizes are given selectively: once, few, many, or a class where the clone is expanded.

d_gene	abundance	v_gene	len	j_gene	CDR3nt	CDR3aa
.	.	TRBV7-2	12	TRBJ2-7	TGTGCCAGCAGCTCGGACATCTACGAGCAGTACTTC	CASSSDIYEQYF
TRBD2	.	TRBV3-1/TRBV3-2	13	TRBJ2-7	TGTGCCAGCTGTAGCGGGGGGGACTACGAGCAGTACTTC	CASCSGGDYEQYF
TRBD1	.	TRBV7-2	13	TRBJ2-7	TGTGCCAGCAGCTACACAGGGGTCTACGAGCAGTACTTC	CASSYTGVYEQYF
.	.	TRBV5-4	16	TRBJ2-2	TGTGCCAGCAGCTTGGCCGGCGGTGTGAACACCGGGGAGCTGTTTTTT	CASSLAGGVNTGELFF
.	.	TRBV10-3	12	TRBJ1-2	TGTGCCATCAGGGGAGGGGCCTATGGCTACACCTTC	CAIRGGAYGYTF
TRBD1	once	TRBV5-4	16	TRBJ1-1	TGTGCCAGCAGCGGGGACAGGGCCCGGTTGAACACTGAAGCTTTCTTT	CASSGDRARLNTEAFF
.	.	TRBV6-2/TRBV6-3	16	TRBJ2-7	TGTGCCAGCAGTTATCCGGGGTTTGGAGGCTCCTACGAGCAGTACTTC	CASSYPGFGGSYEQYF
TRBD2	.	TRBV4-2	19	TRBJ2-2	TGTGCCAGCAGCCCCTCACATACTAGCGGGCACGGCTACACCGGGGAGCTGTTTTTT	CASSPSHTSGHGYTGELFF
.	.	TRBV19	16	TRBJ1-3	TGTGCCAGTAGTATCGTGGCAGGCGCCTCTGGAAACACCATATATTTT	CASSIVAGASGNTIYF
TRBD1	.	TRBV30	13	TRBJ1-5	TGTGCCTGGAGTGCTCTCCGGGACAGTCCCCAGCATTTT	CAWSALRDSPQHF
TRBD1	.	TRBV11-2	15	TRBJ2-2	TGTGCCAGCAGCTTAATCAGGGGGCGGGTCGGGGAGCTGTTTTTT	CASSLIRGRVGELFF
.	.	TRBV7-2	14	TRBJ2-7	TGTGCCAGCAGCTTAGCGCGACAAGCCTACGAGCAGTACTTC	CASSLARQAYEQYF
TRBD1	.	TRBV9	20	TRBJ1-3	TGTGCCAGCAGCGGAAGGATGGGGGACAGGGGGCTCGGCTCTGGAAACACCATATATTTT	CASSGRMGDRGLGSGNTIYF
.	once	TRBV5-6	13	TRBJ1-1	TGTGCCAGCAGCTTACAGGGCGTTGTTGAAGCTTTCTTT	CASSLQGVVEAFF
TRBD1	.	TRBV11-3	16	TRBJ2-7	TGTGCCAGCAGCCCCGGGACAGGTCCAAGGGTCTACGAGCAGTACTTC	CASSPGTGPRVYEQYF
TRBD2	.	TRBV2	14	TRBJ2-1	TGTGCCAGCAGCCGGACTAGCGGTTACAATGAGCAGTTCTTC	CASSRTSGYNEQFF
.	.	TRBV27	13	TRBJ2-1	TGTGCCAGCAGTTTAAACAGGCGGAATGAGCAGTTCTTC	CASSLNRRNEQFF
TRBD1	.	TRBV12-3/TRBV12-4	13	TRBJ2-5	TGTGCCAGCAGTTCGGGACAGGAAGAGACCCAGTACTTC	CASSSGQEETQYF